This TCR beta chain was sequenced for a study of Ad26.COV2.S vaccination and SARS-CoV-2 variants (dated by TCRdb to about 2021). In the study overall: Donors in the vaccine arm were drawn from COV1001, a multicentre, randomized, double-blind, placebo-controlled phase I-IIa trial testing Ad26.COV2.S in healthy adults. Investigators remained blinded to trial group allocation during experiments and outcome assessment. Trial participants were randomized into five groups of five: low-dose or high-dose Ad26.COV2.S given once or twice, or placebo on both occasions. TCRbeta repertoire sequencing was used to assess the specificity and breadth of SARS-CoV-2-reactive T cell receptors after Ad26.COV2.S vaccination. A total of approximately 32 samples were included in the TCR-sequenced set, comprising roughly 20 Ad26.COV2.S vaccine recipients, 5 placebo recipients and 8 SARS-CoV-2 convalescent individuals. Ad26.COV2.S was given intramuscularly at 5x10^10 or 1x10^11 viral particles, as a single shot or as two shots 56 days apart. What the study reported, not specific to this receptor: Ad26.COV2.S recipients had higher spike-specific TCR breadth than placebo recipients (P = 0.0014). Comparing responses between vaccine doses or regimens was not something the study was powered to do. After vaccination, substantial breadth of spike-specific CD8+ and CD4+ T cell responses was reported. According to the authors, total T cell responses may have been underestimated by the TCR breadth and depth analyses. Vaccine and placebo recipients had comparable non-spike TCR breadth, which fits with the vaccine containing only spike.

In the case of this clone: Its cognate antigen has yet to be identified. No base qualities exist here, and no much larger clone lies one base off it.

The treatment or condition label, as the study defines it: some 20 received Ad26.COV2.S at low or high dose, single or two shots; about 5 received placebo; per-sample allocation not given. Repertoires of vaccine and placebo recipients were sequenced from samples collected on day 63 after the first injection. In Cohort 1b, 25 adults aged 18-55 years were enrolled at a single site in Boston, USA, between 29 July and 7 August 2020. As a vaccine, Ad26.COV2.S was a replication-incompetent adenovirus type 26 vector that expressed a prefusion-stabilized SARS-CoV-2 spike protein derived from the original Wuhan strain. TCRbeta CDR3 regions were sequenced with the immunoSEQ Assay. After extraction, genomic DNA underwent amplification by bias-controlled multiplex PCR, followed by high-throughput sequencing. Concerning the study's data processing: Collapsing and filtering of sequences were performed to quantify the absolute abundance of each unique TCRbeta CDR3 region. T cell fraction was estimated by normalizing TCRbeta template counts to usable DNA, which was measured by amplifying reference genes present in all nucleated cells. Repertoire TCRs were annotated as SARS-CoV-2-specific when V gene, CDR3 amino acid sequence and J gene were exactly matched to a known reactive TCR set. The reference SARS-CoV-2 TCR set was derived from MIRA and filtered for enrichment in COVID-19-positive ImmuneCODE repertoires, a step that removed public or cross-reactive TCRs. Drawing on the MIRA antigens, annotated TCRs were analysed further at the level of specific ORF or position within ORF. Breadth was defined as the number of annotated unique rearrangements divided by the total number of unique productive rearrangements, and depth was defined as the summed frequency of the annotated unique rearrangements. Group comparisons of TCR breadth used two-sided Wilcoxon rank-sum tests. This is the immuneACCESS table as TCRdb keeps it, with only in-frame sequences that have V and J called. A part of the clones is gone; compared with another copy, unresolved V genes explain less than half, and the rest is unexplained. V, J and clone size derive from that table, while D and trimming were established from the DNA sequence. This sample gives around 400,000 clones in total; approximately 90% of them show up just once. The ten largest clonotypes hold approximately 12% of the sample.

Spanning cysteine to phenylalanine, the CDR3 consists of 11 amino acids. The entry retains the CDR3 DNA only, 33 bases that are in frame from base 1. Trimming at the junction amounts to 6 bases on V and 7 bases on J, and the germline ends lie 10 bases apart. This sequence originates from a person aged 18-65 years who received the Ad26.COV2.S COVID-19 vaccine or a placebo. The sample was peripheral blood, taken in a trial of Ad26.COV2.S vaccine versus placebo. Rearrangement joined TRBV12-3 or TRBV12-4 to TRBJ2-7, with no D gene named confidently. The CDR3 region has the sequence CASSLVREQYF. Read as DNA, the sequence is TGTGCCAGCAGCCTCGTACGAGAGCAGTACTTC.